The 17 T cell receptor beta chains reported below all come from one sample, sequenced in a study of blood T cells in healthy people across ages. A second PCR, run for about 7 to 11 cycles, used a sample-barcoded 5' primer plus a J-beta primer mix. TCRdb re-called the 5' RACE reads through MiXCR, storing one row per CDR3 protein. This sample has 1.5 million to 2 million distinct CDR3 sequences, with less than 50% found just once. Source material: blood. The receptors originated from a woman aged 40 to 49 in good health.

V and J are TRBV29-1 and TRBJ2-1, with D tentatively TRBD1 (5 bases). There are 14 residues in the CDR3. V was shortened by 3 bases and J by 3 bases, with 12 bases between the two germline ends. CDR1 is SQVTM and CDR2 is ANQGSEA in the germline V gene. The CDR3 reads CSVDLVDIYNEQFF. The CDR3 DNA follows: TGCAGCGTTGATCTCGTGGACATCTACAATGAGCAGTTCTTC.

This clonotype was seen more than once but under ten times. V and J are TRBV13 and TRBJ2-5; D remains unclear. Germline V gene lookup returns CDR1 PRHDT and CDR2 FYEKMQ (reference sequence). V lost 3 bases, J lost 0 bases, and 8 bases lay in between. This CDR3 is built from 14 residues. The DNA for the CDR3 is TGTGCCAGCAGCTTTAATAGCCACCAAGAGACCCAGTACTTC. Protein: CASSFNSHQETQYF.

The chain couples TRBV6-5 to TRBJ2-4, with D tentatively TRBD1 (6 bases). The end of the DNA is better explained by TRBJ2-7, so the J call may be wrong. The CDR3 loop spans 15 amino acids. Germline V CDR1 and CDR2: MNHEY, SVGAGI. This CDR3 is CASSYSDAGAYEQYF. DNA for the CDR3: TGTGCCAGCAGTTACTCGGATGCAGGGGCCTACGAGCAGTACTTC.

V gene TRBV7-9 combines with J gene TRBJ2-1; D not certain. The CDR3 extends over 15 amino acids. Germline-derived CDR1 and CDR2 are SEHNR and FQNEAQ (reference sequence). V gave up 0 bases and J gave up 3 bases, with 9 bases separating them. The CDR3 region has the DNA TGTGCCAGCAGCTTAGCGCTGGCTAGCTACAATGAGCAGTTCTTC. Translation gives CASSLALASYNEQFF. The entire variable domain, with the rest obtained from reference TRBV7-9 and TRBJ2-1, is as follows: DTGVSQNPRHKITKRGQNVTFRCDPISEHNRLYWYRQTLGQGPEFLTYFQNEAQLEKSRLLSDRFSAERPKGSFSTLEIQRTEQGDSAMYLCASSLALASYNEQFFGPGTRLTVL.

CDR3 in DNA: TGTGCCAGCAGCCAAGATGCGCGGGACTACAATGAGCAGTTCTTC. Its translation: CASSQDARDYNEQFF. This chain connects TRBV14 to TRBJ2-1; possibly TRBD2 for D (6 bases). Trimming took 0 bases from V and 3 from J, leaving 9 bases between them. The V gene's germline CDR1 is SGHDN and CDR2 FVKESK. This CDR3 has 15 amino acids.

The rearrangement joins TRBV29-1 to TRBJ2-5; 8 bases match TRBD1. Per the germline V gene, CDR1 is SQVTM and CDR2 is ANQGSEA. The CDR3 is made up of 13 amino acids. Unmatched junction bases numbered 7, after V lost 5 bases and J lost 5 bases. Here the CDR3 reads CSVLQGVGETQYF. CDR3 nucleotide sequence: TGCAGCGTTTTACAGGGGGTAGGGGAGACCCAGTACTTC.

In the case of this clonotype: The junction differs from germline at one of its ends, possibly a read error. The V gene is TRBV6-2 or TRBV6-3, the J gene TRBJ2-7; D is ambiguous. The last part of the DNA fits TRBJ2-5 better; the J call may be wrong. The CDR3 covers 10 residues. From germline, CDR1 is MNHEY and CDR2 SVGEGT. CDR3 coding DNA: TGTGCCTGCAGTTTCGAGACCCAGTACTTC. Its translation is CACSFETQYF.

For this clonotype: One end of the junction fails to match germline, which may point to a read error. The chain employs TRBV15 and TRBJ1-2; D gene ambiguous. The germline V gene has CDR1 LNHNV and CDR2 YYDKDF (reference sequence). The CDR3 is 14 amino acids. CDR3 sequence (DNA): TGTGCCACCAGCAGAGCCCTTGGTAACTATGGCCACACCTTC. This sequence encodes CATSRALGNYGHTF.

The chain carries TRBV24-1 and TRBJ2-3; TRBD2 agrees at 12 bases. V lost 6 bases to trimming and J lost 0 bases; unmatched junction nucleotides: 6. The germline gives CDR1 KGHDR, CDR2 SFDVKD. The CDR3 runs 17 residues. The chain's CDR3 is CATSPSGGAVSTDTQYF. The CDR3 nucleotides are TGTGCCACCAGTCCTAGCGGGGGGGCCGTGAGCACAGATACGCAGTATTTT.

Only a few counts were recorded for this clonotype. CDR3 nucleotide sequence: TGCAGCGTTGAAGATCGAAGGGGGCTCCAAGAGACCCAGTACTTC. Amino acid sequence: CSVEDRRGLQETQYF. The chain uses TRBV29-1 and TRBJ2-5, with 7 bases matching TRBD1. Per germline, CDR1 SQVTM and CDR2 ANQGSEA. This CDR3 region has 15 residues. V was clipped by 0 bases and J by 1 base; unmatched bases: 5.

This clonotype has just one count. The chain is built from TRBV24-1 and TRBJ2-1; TRBD2 matches 8 bases. J was trimmed by 1 base and V by 9 bases; bases with no gene match: 19. Germline CDR1 is KGHDR and CDR2 is SFDVKD. The length of the CDR3 is 19 residues. CDR3: CATAGTSGGHGGSYNEQFF. The DNA of the CDR3 is TGTGCCACCGCCGGGACTAGTGGGGGGCACGGGGGGTCCTACAATGAGCAGTTCTTC.

This clonotype has only a few counts. The chain couples TRBV20-1 to TRBJ2-1; D perhaps matches TRBD1 (6 bases). Germline values: CDR1 DFQATT, CDR2 SNEGSKA (reference sequence). The CDR3 is 15 residues long. Trimming left V 6 bases short and J 0 bases short, with 15 bases between. The CDR3 region has the DNA TGCAGTGCCCCGGACAGCGTAGTCTCCTACAATGAGCAGTTCTTC. It codes for CSAPDSVVSYNEQFF.

This clonotype was observed a handful of times. The rearrangement uses TRBV5-5 and TRBJ1-1; D is undetermined. The ends were cut back, 0 bases at V and 3 bases at J, with 6 bases in the middle. The CDR3 loop spans 13 amino acids. The germline V gene encodes CDR1 SGHKS and CDR2 YYEKEE (reference sequence). CDR3 loop: CASSLVPDTEAFF. As DNA, the CDR3 is TGTGCCAGCAGCTTGGTACCGGACACTGAAGCTTTCTTT.

CDR3 in amino acids: CASSSDRTVYNNEKLFF. The CDR3 nucleotides are TGTGCCAGCAGTTCGGACAGGACAGTGTACAACAATGAAAAACTGTTTTTT. V is TRBV28 and J is TRBJ1-4; 7 bases line up with TRBD1. There are 17 residues in the CDR3. The junction had 13 bases not matched to a gene; V was cut back by 4 bases and J by 5 bases. Germline values: CDR1 MDHEN, CDR2 SYDVKM.

The chain joins TRBV9 to TRBJ2-1, with TRBD2 identical over 8 bases. The V and J ends lost 8 bases and 6 bases, in that order; junction bases with no gene match: 7. The length of the CDR3 is 13 residues. CDR1 is SGDLS, CDR2 YYNGEE, per germline. CDR3 protein: CASGGLGANEQFF. The CDR3 region has the DNA TGTGCCAGTGGGGGACTAGGGGCCAATGAGCAGTTCTTC.

This sequence joins TRBV20-1 and TRBJ2-3; D may correspond to TRBD1 or TRBD2 (5 bases each). The CDR3 extends over 14 amino acids. Germline CDR1 is DFQATT and CDR2 is SNEGSKA (reference sequence). V was cut by 4 bases and J by 0 bases, with 11 bases left in between. The CDR3 bases are TGCAGTGCTATCGGGACCGTAAGCACAGATACGCAGTATTTT. Protein: CSAIGTVSTDTQYF.

This chain links TRBV28 with TRBJ2-4, with 8 bases lining up with TRBD2. Germline V lookup: CDR1 MDHEN, CDR2 SYDVKM. CDR3 size: 15 residues. Losses at the gene ends were 7 bases for V and 9 bases for J; bases not matched to a gene: 14. CDR3 sequence reads: CASNSLQGGGSIQYF. CDR3 nucleotides: TGTGCCAGCAACTCCTTACAGGGCGGGGGGAGCATTCAGTACTTC. Full variable domain (missing parts from reference TRBV28 and TRBJ2-4): DVKVTQSSRYLVKRTGEKVFLECVQDMDHENMFWYRQDPGLGLRLIYFSYDVKMKEKGDIPEGYSVSREKKERFSLILESASTNQTSMYLCASNSLQGGGSIQYFGAGTRLSVL.